This is a list of T cell receptor beta chains from one sample in a study of blood T cells in healthy people across ages. One entry per CDR3 protein, called by TCRdb with MiXCR from the 5' RACE reads. Of 2 million or so distinct CDR3 sequences listed, about 50% were seen once; the top ten hold 2% to 2.5%. Specimen: blood. Receptors originate from a woman aged 40 to 50 in good health. CDR3s include the opening cysteine and the closing phenylalanine or tryptophan. The D gene is left open where the match is weak. Part of the rows lack a size; the others show once, few, many or a class for expanded clones.

size,D,J,V,length,CDR3,DNA
few,TRBD2,TRBJ2-1,TRBV6-2/TRBV6-3,15,CASTLAGGAFDEQFF,TGTGCCAGCACTCTAGCGGGGGGGGCTTTCGATGAGCAGTTCTTC
-,-,TRBJ1-6,TRBV12-3/TRBV12-4,14,CASGRQVGNSPLHF,TGTGCCAGCGGGCGACAGGTTGGGAATTCACCCCTCCACTTT
-,-,TRBJ2-2,TRBV27,16,CASSPLGAPGTGELFF,TGTGCCAGCAGTCCGTTAGGGGCCCCGGGCACCGGGGAGCTGTTTTTT
-,-,TRBJ1-5,TRBV6-2/TRBV6-3,16,CASSYSKRGSYQPQHF,TGTGCCAGCAGTTACTCGAAAAGGGGTAGTTATCAGCCCCAGCATTTT
-,TRBD2,TRBJ2-7,TRBV6-2/TRBV6-3,15,CASTPIPGGSYEQYF,TGTGCCAGCACCCCAATTCCCGGGGGGTCCTACGAGCAGTACTTC
few,TRBD2,TRBJ2-7,TRBV7-2,17,CASTTPRLAGGPYEQYF,TGTGCCAGCACCACACCCCGACTAGCGGGGGGACCCTACGAGCAGTACTTC
-,-,TRBJ2-5,TRBV28,13,CASSKNSGETQYF,TGTGCCAGCAGCAAGAATTCGGGAGAGACCCAGTACTTC
-,TRBD2,TRBJ2-5,TRBV20-1,14,CSARQRGSGETQYF,TGCAGTGCTAGGCAGCGGGGGTCCGGAGAGACCCAGTACTTC
few,TRBD1,TRBJ2-5,TRBV7-9,14,CASSSGQGNSAQYF,TGTGCCAGCAGCTCGGGACAGGGGAACTCAGCGCAGTACTTC
-,TRBD1,TRBJ1-4,TRBV7-9,14,CASSPRTGAEKLFF,TGTGCCAGCAGCCCTAGGACAGGGGCTGAAAAACTGTTTTTT
-,-,TRBJ2-5,TRBV7-2,16,CASSLVGVRAQETQYF,TGTGCCAGCAGCTTAGTTGGGGTGAGGGCCCAAGAGACCCAGTACTTC
-,TRBD1,TRBJ1-2,TRBV6-2/TRBV6-3,16,CASGETGATLGYGYTF,TGTGCCAGCGGAGAGACAGGGGCTACCCTGGGTTATGGCTACACCTTC
-,-,TRBJ1-2,TRBV20-1,12,CSANPLSYGYTF,TGCAGTGCCAATCCTCTTAGCTATGGCTACACCTTC
-,-,TRBJ2-6,TRBV6-2/TRBV6-3,16,CASSPLRTSGANVLTF,TGTGCCAGCAGTCCCCTAAGAACCTCTGGGGCCAACGTCCTGACTTTC
few,-,TRBJ2-1,TRBV7-9,17,CASTPSLGPSSYNEQFF,TGTGCCAGCACCCCAAGCCTCGGGCCAAGCTCCTACAATGAGCAGTTCTTC
-,-,TRBJ1-1,TRBV3-1,16,CASSQVGARTDTEAFF,TGTGCCAGCAGCCAAGTAGGTGCCAGGACGGACACTGAAGCTTTCTTT
few,-,TRBJ1-6,TRBV15,15,CATSGSGIPNSPLHF,TGTGCCACCAGCGGATCCGGGATTCCTAATTCACCCCTCCACTTT
few,-,TRBJ2-1,TRBV5-1,16,CASSLAGFGGRRKQFF,TGCGCCAGCAGCTTGGCGGGGTTTGGGGGGCGCCGGAAACAGTTCTTC
-,-,TRBJ2-5,TRBV4-1,16,CASSPGTVGSKTTQYF,TGCGCCAGCAGCCCAGGGACCGTGGGCAGCAAGACGACCCAGTACTTC
-,-,TRBJ2-1,TRBV29-1,10,CSVDQGEQFF,TGCAGCGTTGACCAGGGTGAGCAGTTCTTC
-,TRBD1,TRBJ1-6,TRBV11-2,18,CASSLDIGTGGIFSPLHF,TGTGCCAGCAGCTTAGATATAGGGACAGGGGGCATATTTTCACCCCTCCACTTT
-,-,TRBJ2-5,TRBV9,12,CASSALTETQYF,TGTGCCAGCAGCGCCCTTACGGAGACCCAGTACTTC
-,-,TRBJ1-4,TRBV27,16,CASSPRDPWGNEKLFF,TGTGCCAGCAGTCCCCGGGACCCCTGGGGTAATGAAAAACTGTTTTTT
-,TRBD2,TRBJ2-1,TRBV7-9,16,CASRPNSGGFDNEQFF,TGTGCCAGCAGACCAAATAGCGGGGGTTTCGACAATGAGCAGTTCTTC
few,TRBD2,TRBJ2-1,TRBV6-2/TRBV6-3,13,CASTTGGFSEQFF,TGTGCCAGCACCACGGGGGGTTTTTCTGAGCAGTTCTTC
-,TRBD2,TRBJ2-3,TRBV6-5,17,CASSLAPGAGGTDTQYF,TGTGCCAGCAGTTTGGCCCCTGGGGCGGGGGGCACAGATACGCAGTATTTT
-,TRBD1,TRBJ1-6,TRBV6-5,18,CASSSTGQASSYNSPLHF,TGTGCCAGCAGTTCCACGGGACAGGCCAGCTCCTATAATTCACCCCTCCACTTT
once,-,TRBJ1-6,TRBV28,15,CASSLFRAGDSPLHF,TGTGCCAGCAGTTTATTTCGGGCTGGTGATTCACCCCTCCACTTT
once,-,TRBJ1-1,TRBV11-1,15,CASSLGSLTRTEAFF,TGTGCCAGCAGCTTAGGCAGCTTGACGCGAACTGAAGCTTTCTTT
-,TRBD1,TRBJ1-2,TRBV7-2,15,CASSRGTGGPYGYTF,TGTGCCAGCAGCCGAGGGACAGGGGGACCCTATGGCTACACCTTC
many,-,TRBJ2-5,TRBV5-1,12,CASSLEQETQYF,TGCGCCAGCAGCTTGGAGCAAGAGACCCAGTACTTC
-,-,TRBJ2-1,TRBV5-1,12,CASSPTMSEQFF,TGCGCCAGCAGCCCAACAATGAGTGAGCAGTTCTTC
-,-,TRBJ2-7,TRBV6-5,15,CASSYTGDGSYEQYF,TGTGCCAGCAGTTACACGGGGGACGGTTCCTACGAGCAGTACTTC
-,TRBD2,TRBJ2-7,TRBV29-1,15,CSVEGTSGSYNEQYF,TGCAGCGTTGAAGGGACTAGCGGGAGTTACAATGAGCAGTACTTC
few,TRBD1,TRBJ2-7,TRBV4-3,15,CASSRGTGTRYEQYF,TGCGCCAGCAGTCGAGGGACAGGCACTCGGTACGAGCAGTACTTC
-,-,TRBJ1-5,TRBV28,14,CASSATVVREPQHF,TGTGCCAGCAGTGCCACAGTCGTCCGGGAGCCCCAGCATTTT
-,-,TRBJ2-5,TRBV7-2,13,CASSGAVKETQYF,TGTGCCAGCAGCGGGGCGGTAAAAGAGACCCAGTACTTC
-,TRBD1,TRBJ1-2,TRBV25-1,15,CASSGPGQGVYGYTF,TGTGCCAGCAGTGGACCGGGACAGGGCGTATATGGCTACACCTTC
-,-,TRBJ1-1,TRBV2,14,CASSVSGWRTEAFF,TGTGCCAGCAGTGTTTCAGGGTGGCGGACTGAAGCTTTCTTT
-,TRBD2,TRBJ2-1,TRBV20-1,16,CSAVLAGAPLYNEQFF,TGCAGTGCTGTCCTAGCGGGGGCCCCCTTATACAATGAGCAGTTCTTC
few,-,TRBJ2-1,TRBV6-2/TRBV6-3,15,CASSYSKGSHNEQFF,TGTGCCAGCAGTTACTCGAAGGGCAGCCACAATGAGCAGTTCTTC
-,TRBD1,TRBJ2-5,TRBV20-1,15,CSASLPQGAEETQYF,TGCAGTGCTAGCCTTCCACAGGGGGCGGAAGAGACCCAGTACTTC
-,TRBD2,TRBJ2-1,TRBV29-1,15,CSVELNLAGGNEQFF,TGCAGCGTTGAACTGAACCTAGCGGGGGGGAATGAGCAGTTCTTC
-,-,TRBJ1-5,TRBV6-8,15,CASSYMDPSNQPQHF,TGTGCCAGCAGTTACATGGACCCTAGCAATCAGCCCCAGCATTTT
-,TRBD1,TRBJ1-4,TRBV15,15,CATSREGTGMEKLFF,TGTGCCACCAGCAGAGAAGGGACAGGGATGGAAAAACTGTTTTTT
few,-,TRBJ2-3,TRBV6-2/TRBV6-3,13,CASAGASRRGQYF,TGTGCCAGCGCAGGGGCCTCCCGGCGGGGGCAGTATTTT
once,TRBD2,TRBJ2-1,TRBV5-1,15,CASRILAGGHNEQFF,TGCGCCAGCAGAATTTTAGCGGGGGGGCACAATGAGCAGTTCTTC
-,-,TRBJ1-2,TRBV6-5,13,CASSYRGSHGYTF,TGTGCCAGCAGTTACCGGGGGTCTCATGGCTACACCTTC
-,-,TRBJ2-1,TRBV10-3,16,CAISESSQGSYNEQFF,TGTGCTATCAGTGAGTCGAGTCAGGGTTCCTACAATGAGCAGTTCTTC
once,TRBD1,TRBJ1-2,TRBV4-2,14,CASGQGSTNYGYTF,TGTGCCAGTGGACAGGGATCAACCAACTATGGCTACACCTTC